This T cell receptor (beta chain) was sequenced for a study of T cells in severe cutaneous drug reactions (dated by TCRdb to about 2019). A note on the overall study: Between about 2010 and 2018, patients were recruited from Taiwan, Thailand and a European registry network. The study paired bulk TCR sequencing with single-cell sequencing, quantitative PCR validation, functional assays and transgenic mouse experiments. Biological samples, such as blister fluids/cells and PBMC, were collected from patients during the acute or recovery stage. The culprit drug was assigned using the Naranjo algorithm and the ALDEN drug causality algorithm. Enrollment was limited to patients whose SJS/TEN or DRESS diagnosis was probable or definite according to RegiSCAR criteria. Libraries used iRepertoire multiplex PCR; authors cited a comparison showing similar capture of abundant clonotypes across iRepertoire and 5' RACE methods with or without UMI.

Sequencing was performed on donors who were patients with carbamazepine-induced Stevens-Johnson syndrome or toxic epidermal necrolysis (CBZ-SJS/TEN). To look for drug-specific clonotypes, next-generation sequencing was used to profile the T cell receptor repertoires of patients with drug-induced severe cutaneous adverse reactions. RNA was isolated from either blister cells of skin lesions or peripheral blood mononuclear cells. On the study overall, not on this receptor specifically: CBZ-SJS/TEN patients showed strongly increased TRBV12-4 usage, with an average of roughly 32% in blister cells and around 4.6% in PBMC. Although undetectable or scarce in tolerant-control and healthy-donor PBMC, a public TCRbeta CDR3 was found in all seven CBZ-SJS/TEN blister samples, at a mean of roughly 13%. According to the authors, further study is still needed to determine whether the public TCR generalizes to SJS/TEN caused by other drugs.

Per the germline V gene, MDHEN is the CDR1 and SYDVKM is the CDR2. From cysteine to phenylalanine, the CDR3 is 15 amino acids long. DNA for this receptor is not on file. By frequency, this clonotype is medium-sized (0.01 to 0.1%), with no count recorded. Its antigen remains unidentified. Library preparation used the iRepertoire multiplex PCR system with TCR subtype-specific primers for both bulk and single-cell sequencing. Multiplex PCR using primers aimed at the V, D and J gene regions produced the bulk TCR beta libraries. Approximately 95-550 ng of RNA per sample was used as input for bulk TCR library preparation. An Illumina MiSeq was used to sequence the bulk TCR beta amplicons. The authors' pipeline ran thus. Sample misassignments and low-quality sequencing reads were removed through quality control steps. The CDR3 was defined as the amino acids lying between the Y[YFLI]C motif of the V gene and the [FW]GXGT motif of the J segment. CDR3 clonotypes and TRBV and TRBJ gene assignments were based on the IMGT database. TRBV expression in each sample was normalized to the mean expression of the same gene in PBMC from some 45 healthy donors. The reads were reprocessed in TCRdb, with one entry per CDR3 protein sequence and no accompanying DNA. Clone size and V and J calls follow TCRdb, not the original study. The sample table records roughly 1,500 distinct CDR3 sequences. Around half of the sample is in the top ten clones.

The sample consisted of cells from a skin blister. What this sample's cell subset or site label stands for: unsorted cells from skin lesion blisters. The clonotype was recovered from a human donor with a severe cutaneous adverse drug reaction. The V and J segments used are TRBV28 and TRBJ2-3; absent DNA, TCRdb's TRBD1 call cannot be checked. The CDR3 has the sequence CASRKTAYSTDTQYF. The reference TRBV28 and TRBJ2-3 proteins fill in what lies around the CDR3, so the full variable domain reads DVKVTQSSRYLVKRTGEKVFLECVQDMDHENMFWYRQDPGLGLRLIYFSYDVKMKEKGDIPEGYSVSREKKERFSLILESASTNQTSMYLCASRKTAYSTDTQYFGPGTRLTVL.